The sequence of this T cell receptor beta chain was determined in a study of breast tumors, draining lymph nodes, adjacent tissues. Broader study findings: Compared with basal-like, luminal-like tumors shared significantly more repertoire with nontumor tissue. Tumor TCR diversity was below lymph nodes but above nontumor tissue. Tumor T cell lymph node origin was a supported hypothesis, not proven.

From the multiplex PCR reads, TCRdb called clonotypes with MiXCR, one entry per CDR3 protein. Among about 140,000 distinct CDR3 sequences listed, about 22% were seen once. This clonotype was observed a handful of times. Its specificity is not known. The CDR3 has 17 residues. V was shortened by 2 bases and J by 1 base, with 14 bases between the two germline ends. Germline CDR1 reads MNHEY; CDR2 reads SVGEGT. Breast cancer patients provided tissue from their axillary draining lymph nodes. The sample was axillary lymph node tissue. This chain links TRBV6-2 or TRBV6-3 with TRBJ2-2, with TRBD2 as a possible D gene (6 bases). The receptor was derived from a female donor with breast cancer. Some clones in this sample may be carry-over from other donors' samples. For the CDR3, the DNA is TGTGCCAGCAGTTACCACACGGGACTCATGAACACCGGGGAGCTGTTTTTT. This codes for CASSYHTGLMNTGELFF.